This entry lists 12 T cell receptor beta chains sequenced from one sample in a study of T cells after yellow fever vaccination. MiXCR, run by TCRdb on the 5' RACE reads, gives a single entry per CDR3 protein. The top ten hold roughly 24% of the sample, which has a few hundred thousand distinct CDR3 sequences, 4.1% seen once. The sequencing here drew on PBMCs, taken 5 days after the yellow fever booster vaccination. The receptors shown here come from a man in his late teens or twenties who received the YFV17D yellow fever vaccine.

This CDR3 is CASSEGGARNGYTF. CDR3 coding DNA: TGTGCCAGCAGTGAAGGGGGGGCGCGTAATGGCTACACCTTC. The chain carries TRBV2 and TRBJ1-2, with TRBD1 as a possible D gene (6 bases). The CDR3 length is 14 residues. V lost 1 base, J lost 6 bases, and 12 bases lay in between. The germline V gene has CDR1 SNHLY and CDR2 FYNNEI.

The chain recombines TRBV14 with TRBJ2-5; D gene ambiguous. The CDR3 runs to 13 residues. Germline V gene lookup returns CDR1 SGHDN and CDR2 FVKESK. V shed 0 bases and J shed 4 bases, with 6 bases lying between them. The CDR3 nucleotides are TGTGCCAGCAGCCAAGATTTTAGAGAGACCCAGTACTTC. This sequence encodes CASSQDFRETQYF.

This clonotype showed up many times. The CDR3 coding sequence is TGTGCCAGCAGCGGTGGACAGGGAGGGTCCGAATCGTCCCTGCCGTATGGCTACACCTTC. Protein sequence: CASSGGQGGSESSLPYGYTF. V usage is TRBV5-5 and J usage is TRBJ1-2; the match to TRBD1 covers 8 bases. The CDR3 consists of 20 residues. V lost 4 bases to trimming and J lost 5 bases; unmatched junction nucleotides: 25. Germline assignment: CDR1 SGHKS and CDR2 YYEKEE (reference sequence). Looking up the rest from reference TRBV5-5 and TRBJ1-2 gives the full variable domain: DAGVTQSPTHLIKTRGQQVTLRCSPISGHKSVSWYQQVLGQGPQFIFQYYEKEERGRGNFPDRFSARQFPNYSSELNVNALLLGDSALYLCASSGGQGGSESSLPYGYTFGSGTRLTVV.

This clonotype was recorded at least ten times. The CDR3: CASSDAGTREETQYF. The CDR3 DNA follows: TGCGCCAGCAGCGATGCCGGGACTCGGGAAGAGACCCAGTACTTC. This sequence joins TRBV5-1 and TRBJ2-5; D is perhaps TRBD2 (6 bases). The CDR3 is 15 amino acids. The V and J ends lost 4 bases and 3 bases respectively, with 16 bases between them. Germline V gene lookup returns CDR1 SGHRS and CDR2 YFSETQ.

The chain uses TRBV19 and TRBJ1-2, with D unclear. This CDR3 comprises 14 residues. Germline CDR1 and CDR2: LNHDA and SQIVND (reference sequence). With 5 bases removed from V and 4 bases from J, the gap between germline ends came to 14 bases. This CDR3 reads CASSPPGRSYGYTF. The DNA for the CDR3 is TGTGCCAGTAGTCCCCCCGGACGGAGCTATGGCTACACCTTC.

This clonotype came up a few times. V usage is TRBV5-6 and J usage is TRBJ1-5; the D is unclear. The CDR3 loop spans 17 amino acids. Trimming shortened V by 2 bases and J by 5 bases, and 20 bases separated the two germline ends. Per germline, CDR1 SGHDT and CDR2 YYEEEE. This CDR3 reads CASSFRSVTLPDQPQHF. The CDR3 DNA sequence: TGTGCCAGCAGCTTTCGGTCAGTGACACTTCCAGATCAGCCCCAGCATTTT.

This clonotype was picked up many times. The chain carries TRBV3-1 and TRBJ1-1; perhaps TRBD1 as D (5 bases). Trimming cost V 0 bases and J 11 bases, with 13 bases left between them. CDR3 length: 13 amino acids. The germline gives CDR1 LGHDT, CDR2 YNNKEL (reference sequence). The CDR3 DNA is TGTGCCAGCAGCCAAGACTGGGGCGGAACGGCTTTCTTT. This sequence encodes CASSQDWGGTAFF.

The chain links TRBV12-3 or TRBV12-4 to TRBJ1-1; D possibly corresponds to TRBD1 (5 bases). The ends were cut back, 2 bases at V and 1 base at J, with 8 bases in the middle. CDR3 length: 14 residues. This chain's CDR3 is CASSLTGWNTEAFF. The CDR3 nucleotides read TGTGCCAGCAGTTTAACAGGTTGGAACACTGAAGCTTTCTTT.

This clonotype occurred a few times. The CDR3 DNA reads TGTGCCAGCAGCTTTTTGAGTGACCCGAGGGTGGAGACCCAGTACTTC. The encoded protein is CASSFLSDPRVETQYF. The chain has TRBV7-9 and TRBJ2-5, with a possible D match to TRBD2 (5 bases). Germline lookup yields CDR1 SEHNR and CDR2 FQNEAQ (reference sequence). V was clipped by 3 bases and J by 5 bases, with 19 bases between them. The CDR3 consists of 16 residues.

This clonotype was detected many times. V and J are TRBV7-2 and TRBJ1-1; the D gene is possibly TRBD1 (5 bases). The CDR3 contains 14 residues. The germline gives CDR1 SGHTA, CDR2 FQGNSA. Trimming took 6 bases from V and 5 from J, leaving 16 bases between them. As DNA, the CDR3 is TGTGCCAGCAGTTTTCAGGGCAAGGGGACTGAAGCTTTCTTT. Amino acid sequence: CASSFQGKGTEAFF. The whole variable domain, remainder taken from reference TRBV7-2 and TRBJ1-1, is GAGVSQSPSNKVTEKGKDVELRCDPISGHTALYWYRQSLGQGLEFLIYFQGNSAPDKSGLPSDRFSAERTGGSVSTLTIQRTQQEDSAVYLCASSFQGKGTEAFFGQGTRLTVV.

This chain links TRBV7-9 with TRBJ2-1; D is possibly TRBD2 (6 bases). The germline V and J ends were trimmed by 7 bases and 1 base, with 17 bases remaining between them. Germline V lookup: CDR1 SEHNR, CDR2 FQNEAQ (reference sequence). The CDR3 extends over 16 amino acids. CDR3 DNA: TGTGCCAGCATCCCCCCCGGGGGAAGTTCCTACAATGAGCAGTTCTTC. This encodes CASIPPGGSSYNEQFF.

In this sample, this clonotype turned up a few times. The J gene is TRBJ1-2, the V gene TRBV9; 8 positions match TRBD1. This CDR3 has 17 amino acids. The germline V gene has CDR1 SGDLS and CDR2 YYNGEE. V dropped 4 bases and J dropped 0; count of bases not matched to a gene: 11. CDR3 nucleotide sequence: TGTGCCAGCAGCTCTTTGACAGGGGCGAGACCTAACTATGGCTACACCTTC. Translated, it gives CASSSLTGARPNYGYTF.